This is a list of T cell receptor beta chains from one sample in a study of blood T cell repertoires in COVID-19. Assay used: immunoSEQ multiplex PCR; TCRdb lists only in-frame clones, some missing. This table has 95,000 to 150,000 clones, about 85% appearing once. The sample consisted of peripheral blood. These receptors were obtained from a man aged 55 to 70 with acute or convalescent COVID-19. Both conserved end residues are part of each CDR3. Fields, in order: J gene, D gene, V gene, clone size, CDR3 protein, CDR3 DNA. D genes are given only for firm matches. Rows give clone size only sometimes, using once, few, many, or a class for an expanded clone.

j_call: TRBJ1-1; d_call: -; v_call: TRBV11-2; clone_size: -; cdr3_aa: CASSPTGVLNTEAFF; cdr3_nt: TGTGCCAGCAGCCCCACGGGGGTCCTGAACACTGAAGCTTTCTTT
j_call: TRBJ2-3; d_call: TRBD1; v_call: TRBV25-1; clone_size: -; cdr3_aa: CASSLQQGSTDTQYF; cdr3_nt: TGTGCCAGCAGTCTCCAACAGGGGAGCACAGATACGCAGTATTTT
j_call: TRBJ1-3; d_call: -; v_call: TRBV7-9; clone_size: many; cdr3_aa: CASSPTFGAGNTIYF; cdr3_nt: TGTGCCAGCAGCCCCACTTTTGGAGCTGGAAACACCATATATTTT
j_call: TRBJ1-1; d_call: TRBD1; v_call: TRBV6-6; clone_size: -; cdr3_aa: CASSTGGGRPEAFF; cdr3_nt: TGTGCCAGCAGTACAGGGGGGGGGAGGCCTGAAGCTTTCTTT
j_call: TRBJ2-2; d_call: -; v_call: TRBV18; clone_size: -; cdr3_aa: CASSALQGRSAGELFF; cdr3_nt: TGTGCCAGCTCAGCGCTACAGGGGAGGAGTGCCGGGGAGCTGTTTTTT
j_call: TRBJ2-1; d_call: TRBD2; v_call: TRBV7-3; clone_size: -; cdr3_aa: CASSARGLADFHNEQFF; cdr3_nt: TGTGCCAGCAGCGCACGAGGACTAGCGGACTTTCACAATGAGCAGTTCTTC
j_call: TRBJ1-5; d_call: -; v_call: TRBV5-1; clone_size: -; cdr3_aa: CASSSGDPYSNQPQHF; cdr3_nt: TGCGCCAGCAGCTCGGGGGACCCTTATAGCAATCAGCCCCAGCATTTT
j_call: TRBJ2-5; d_call: TRBD2; v_call: TRBV27; clone_size: -; cdr3_aa: CASSPGTSGSFETQYF; cdr3_nt: TGTGCCAGCAGTCCGGGGACTAGCGGGAGTTTTGAGACCCAGTACTTC
j_call: TRBJ1-5; d_call: TRBD1; v_call: TRBV6-6; clone_size: few; cdr3_aa: CASLVGTGHSQPQHF; cdr3_nt: TGTGCCAGCCTGGTCGGGACAGGGCACAGTCAGCCCCAGCATTTT
j_call: TRBJ2-3; d_call: -; v_call: TRBV29-1; clone_size: -; cdr3_aa: CSVTRRATSTDTQYF; cdr3_nt: TGCAGCGTTACACGGCGGGCCACTAGCACAGATACGCAGTATTTT
j_call: TRBJ2-1; d_call: -; v_call: TRBV2; clone_size: -; cdr3_aa: CASSGGVEQFF; cdr3_nt: TGTGCCAGCAGCGGCGGGGTTGAGCAGTTCTTC
j_call: TRBJ1-1; d_call: -; v_call: TRBV5-1; clone_size: -; cdr3_aa: CASTRAGKGTEAFF; cdr3_nt: TGCGCCAGCACCCGGGCGGGGAAGGGCACTGAAGCTTTCTTT
j_call: TRBJ1-1; d_call: TRBD1; v_call: TRBV2; clone_size: -; cdr3_aa: CASTVGQEHTEAFF; cdr3_nt: TGTGCCAGCACCGTGGGACAGGAGCACACTGAAGCTTTCTTT
j_call: TRBJ1-3; d_call: TRBD1; v_call: TRBV7-9; clone_size: -; cdr3_aa: CASTLTGPASGNTIYF; cdr3_nt: TGTGCCAGCACCCTGACAGGGCCGGCTTCTGGAAACACCATATATTTT
j_call: TRBJ2-2; d_call: TRBD1; v_call: TRBV6-6; clone_size: -; cdr3_aa: CASSYRTGAGELFF; cdr3_nt: TGTGCCAGCAGTTACCGGACAGGGGCCGGGGAGCTGTTTTTT
j_call: TRBJ2-7; d_call: TRBD2; v_call: TRBV30; clone_size: -; cdr3_aa: CAWTGGAYEQYF; cdr3_nt: TGTGCCTGGACTGGGGGGGCCTACGAGCAGTACTTC
j_call: TRBJ2-3; d_call: TRBD2; v_call: TRBV28; clone_size: -; cdr3_aa: CASRGGLSTDTQYF; cdr3_nt: TGTGCCAGCAGGGGGGGGTTGAGCACAGATACGCAGTATTTT
j_call: TRBJ1-5; d_call: -; v_call: TRBV5-1; clone_size: -; cdr3_aa: CASSLGLNSNQPQHF; cdr3_nt: TGCGCCAGCAGCTTGGGACTGAATAGCAATCAGCCCCAGCATTTT
j_call: TRBJ2-1; d_call: TRBD2; v_call: TRBV5-1; clone_size: -; cdr3_aa: CASSSGKASGFGPYNEQFF; cdr3_nt: TGCGCCAGCAGCTCGGGGAAGGCTAGCGGGTTCGGGCCCTACAATGAGCAGTTCTTC
j_call: TRBJ2-3; d_call: -; v_call: TRBV24-1; clone_size: -; cdr3_aa: CATSGSNGIADIGDTQYF; cdr3_nt: TGTGCCACCAGTGGGAGTAACGGTATAGCGGATATCGGAGATACGCAGTATTTT
j_call: TRBJ2-7; d_call: TRBD2; v_call: TRBV10-3; clone_size: -; cdr3_aa: CAISPGLAGGDEQYF; cdr3_nt: TGTGCCATCAGCCCGGGGCTAGCGGGAGGCGACGAGCAGTACTTC
j_call: TRBJ2-5; d_call: TRBD2; v_call: TRBV30; clone_size: -; cdr3_aa: CAWVSGGETQYF; cdr3_nt: TGTGCCTGGGTGTCGGGGGGAGAGACCCAGTACTTC
j_call: TRBJ2-6; d_call: -; v_call: TRBV27; clone_size: -; cdr3_aa: CASSYYRAPLSGANVLTF; cdr3_nt: TGTGCCAGCAGTTACTACAGGGCCCCCCTTTCTGGGGCCAACGTCCTGACTTTC
j_call: TRBJ2-7; d_call: -; v_call: TRBV7-8; clone_size: -; cdr3_aa: CASSLPGLSYEQYF; cdr3_nt: TGTGCCAGCAGCTTACCTGGGCTATCCTACGAGCAGTACTTC
j_call: TRBJ1-5; d_call: -; v_call: TRBV7-9; clone_size: once; cdr3_aa: CASSLGEGQPQHF; cdr3_nt: TGTGCCAGCAGCTTAGGGGAGGGTCAGCCCCAGCATTTT
j_call: TRBJ1-5; d_call: -; v_call: TRBV2; clone_size: -; cdr3_aa: CASSEGGNQPQHF; cdr3_nt: TGTGCCAGCAGTGAGGGCGGGAATCAGCCCCAGCATTTT
j_call: TRBJ1-3; d_call: TRBD1; v_call: TRBV29-1; clone_size: -; cdr3_aa: CSVAPLDRAGNTIYF; cdr3_nt: TGCAGCGTTGCCCCTTTAGACAGGGCTGGAAACACCATATATTTT
j_call: TRBJ1-1; d_call: TRBD1; v_call: TRBV29-1; clone_size: -; cdr3_aa: CSATLRGRWAFF; cdr3_nt: TGCAGCGCGACCCTGAGGGGGCGCTGGGCTTTCTTT
j_call: TRBJ1-5; d_call: TRBD1; v_call: TRBV29-1; clone_size: -; cdr3_aa: CSVVTRGLGSPQHF; cdr3_nt: TGCAGCGTCGTAACAAGGGGGCTCGGTTCGCCCCAGCATTTT
j_call: TRBJ2-1; d_call: -; v_call: TRBV29-1; clone_size: -; cdr3_aa: CSVATRGENEQFF; cdr3_nt: TGCAGCGTAGCGACTAGAGGTGAGAATGAGCAGTTCTTC
j_call: TRBJ2-6; d_call: -; v_call: TRBV28; clone_size: once; cdr3_aa: CASSLSSWVGANVLTF; cdr3_nt: TGTGCCAGCAGCCTCAGTAGCTGGGTGGGGGCCAACGTCCTGACTTTC
j_call: TRBJ2-6; d_call: -; v_call: TRBV29-1; clone_size: -; cdr3_aa: CSVESGRGAGANVLTF; cdr3_nt: TGCAGCGTTGAATCAGGGCGCGGGGCTGGGGCCAACGTCCTGACTTTC
j_call: TRBJ2-5; d_call: -; v_call: TRBV2; clone_size: -; cdr3_aa: CASSWLTDGETQYF; cdr3_nt: TGTGCCAGCTCCTGGCTCACAGATGGAGAGACCCAGTACTTC
j_call: TRBJ1-2; d_call: TRBD1; v_call: TRBV9; clone_size: -; cdr3_aa: CASSGYRGLYGYTF; cdr3_nt: TGTGCCAGCAGCGGATACAGGGGGCTCTATGGCTACACCTTC
j_call: TRBJ2-7; d_call: TRBD2; v_call: TRBV3-1/TRBV3-2; clone_size: once; cdr3_aa: CASSQGTSGTLRYF; cdr3_nt: TGTGCCAGCAGCCAAGGGACTAGCGGGACCCTTAGGTACTTC
j_call: TRBJ2-7; d_call: -; v_call: TRBV7-9; clone_size: -; cdr3_aa: CASSLISADYEQYF; cdr3_nt: TGTGCCAGCAGCCTCATAAGCGCCGACTACGAGCAGTACTTC
j_call: TRBJ2-1; d_call: TRBD1; v_call: TRBV29-1; clone_size: -; cdr3_aa: CSVDRALEQFF; cdr3_nt: TGCAGCGTGGACAGGGCCTTAGAGCAGTTCTTC
j_call: TRBJ1-2; d_call: -; v_call: TRBV4-2; clone_size: -; cdr3_aa: CASRQAYGYTF; cdr3_nt: TGTGCCAGCAGACAGGCTTATGGCTACACCTTC
j_call: TRBJ2-5; d_call: TRBD1; v_call: TRBV5-1; clone_size: -; cdr3_aa: CASSLFGQGETQYF; cdr3_nt: TGCGCCAGCAGCTTGTTCGGACAGGGAGAGACCCAGTACTTC